The clone carrying this T cell receptor (beta chain) came up once. The antigen is unknown. V lost 3 bases to trimming and J lost 8 bases; unmatched junction nucleotides: 10. The CDR3 runs 16 residues. Germline CDR1 reads MGHDK; CDR2 reads SYGVNS. These data are taken from a study of cytomegalovirus exposure and HLA in healthy donors. As for the study in general: About 180 million T cells yielded 90 million to 130 million unique TCR beta sequences, as an earlier analysis found. The study's early data release held about 80 million unique TCRs from HLA-typed donors. Findings and caveats of the study: Across donors, most TCRs were seen rarely, yet some public ones were widespread. Sequencing depth across donors, presence/absence analyses assumed, was roughly uniform.

Amplification used 60 Vbeta primers and 13 Jbeta primers. Sequencing was performed with immunoSEQ multiplex PCR; in TCRdb, only in-frame clones are kept and a portion is missing. The profile shows hundreds of thousands of clones, roughly 89% of them singletons. The sequencing input was PBMCs. The TCR comes from a woman aged 18-29 years in good health and CMV-seronegative. The rearrangement links TRBV25-1 to TRBJ2-1, with TRBD1 matching over 10 bases. In DNA form, the CDR3 reads TGTGCCAGCAGTGAGGGACCGGGACAGGGGCTCGATGAGCAGTTCTTC. It yields the protein CASSEGPGQGLDEQFF.